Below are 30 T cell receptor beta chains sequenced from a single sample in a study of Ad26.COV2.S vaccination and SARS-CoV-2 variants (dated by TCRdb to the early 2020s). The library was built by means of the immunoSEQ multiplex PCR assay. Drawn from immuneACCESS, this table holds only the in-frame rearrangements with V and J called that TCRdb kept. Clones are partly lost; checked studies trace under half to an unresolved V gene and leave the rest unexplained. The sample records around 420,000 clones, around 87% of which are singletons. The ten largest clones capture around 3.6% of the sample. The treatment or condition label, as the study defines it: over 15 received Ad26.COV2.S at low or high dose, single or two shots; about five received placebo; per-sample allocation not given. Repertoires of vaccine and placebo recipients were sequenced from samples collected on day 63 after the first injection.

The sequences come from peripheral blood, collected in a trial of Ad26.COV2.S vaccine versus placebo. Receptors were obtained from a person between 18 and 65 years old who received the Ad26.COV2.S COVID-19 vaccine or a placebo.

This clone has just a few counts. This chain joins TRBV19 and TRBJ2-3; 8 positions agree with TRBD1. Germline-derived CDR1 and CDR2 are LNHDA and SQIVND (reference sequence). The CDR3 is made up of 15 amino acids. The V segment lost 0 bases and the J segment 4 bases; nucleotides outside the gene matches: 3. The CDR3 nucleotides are TGTGCCAGTAGTATAGAGGACAGGGAGGCAGATACGCAGTATTTT. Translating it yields CASSIEDREADTQYF.

The chain's CDR3 is CAWSVPYQETQYF. The CDR3 region has the DNA TGTGCCTGGAGTGTACCGTACCAAGAGACCCAGTACTTC. This chain joins TRBV30 and TRBJ2-5, with no clear D. This CDR3 region has 13 residues. V lost 0 bases, J lost 0 bases, and 5 bases lay in between. Germline V gene lookup returns CDR1 GTSNPN and CDR2 SVGIG (reference sequence).

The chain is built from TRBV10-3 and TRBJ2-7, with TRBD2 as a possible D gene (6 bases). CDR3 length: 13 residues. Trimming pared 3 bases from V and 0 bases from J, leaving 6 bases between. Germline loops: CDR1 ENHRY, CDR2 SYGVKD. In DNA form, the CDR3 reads TGTGCCATCAGTGACGGGAGCTCCTACGAGCAGTACTTC. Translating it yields CAISDGSSYEQYF.

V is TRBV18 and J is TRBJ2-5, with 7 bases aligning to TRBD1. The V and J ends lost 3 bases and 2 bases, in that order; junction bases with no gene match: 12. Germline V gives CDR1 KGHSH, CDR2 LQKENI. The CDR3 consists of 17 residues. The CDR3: CASSPFSTGREQETQYF. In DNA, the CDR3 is TGTGCCAGCTCACCCTTTTCGACAGGGCGTGAACAAGAGACCCAGTACTTC. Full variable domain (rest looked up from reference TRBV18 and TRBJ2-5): NAGVMQNPRHLVRRRGQEARLRCSPMKGHSHVYWYRQLPEEGLKFMVYLQKENIIDESGMPKERFSAEFPKEGPSILRIQQVVRGDSAAYFCASSPFSTGREQETQYFGPGTRLLVL.

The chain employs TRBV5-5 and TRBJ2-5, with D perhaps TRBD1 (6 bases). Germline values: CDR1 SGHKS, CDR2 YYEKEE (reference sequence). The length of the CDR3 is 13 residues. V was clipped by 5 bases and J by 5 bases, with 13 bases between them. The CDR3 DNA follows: TGTGCCAGCAGGCCGACAGGTGCGGAGACCCAGTACTTC. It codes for CASRPTGAETQYF.

The CDR3 spells CAWGTVYEQYF. The CDR3 bases are TGTGCCTGGGGGACAGTCTACGAGCAGTACTTC. The rearrangement links TRBV30 to TRBJ2-7, with 7 nucleotides matching TRBD1. Germline V gene sequence: CDR1 GTSNPN, CDR2 SVGIG (reference sequence). CDR3 length: 11 residues. V lost 5 bases and J lost 3; bases outside the gene matches: 1.

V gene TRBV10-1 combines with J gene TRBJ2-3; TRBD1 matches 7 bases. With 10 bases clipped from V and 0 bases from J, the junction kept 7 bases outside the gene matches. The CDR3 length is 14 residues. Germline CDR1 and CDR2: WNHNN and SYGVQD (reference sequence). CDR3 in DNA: TGCGCCACCTCAAGACAGGGAAGCACAGATACGCAGTATTTT. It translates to CATSRQGSTDTQYF.

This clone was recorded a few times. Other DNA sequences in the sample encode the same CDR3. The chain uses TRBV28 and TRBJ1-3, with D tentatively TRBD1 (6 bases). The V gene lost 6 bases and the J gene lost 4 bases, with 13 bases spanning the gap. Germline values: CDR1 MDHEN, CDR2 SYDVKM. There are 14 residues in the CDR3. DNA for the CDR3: TGTGCCAGCAGCCTCCCGGACAGAGGAAACACCATATATTTT. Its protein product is CASSLPDRGNTIYF.

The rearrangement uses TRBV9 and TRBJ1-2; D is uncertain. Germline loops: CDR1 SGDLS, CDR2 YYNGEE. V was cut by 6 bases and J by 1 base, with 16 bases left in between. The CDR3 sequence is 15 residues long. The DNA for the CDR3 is TGTGCCAGCACCCCGGGAGCGGAATTTAACTATGGCTACACCTTC. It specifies CASTPGAEFNYGYTF.

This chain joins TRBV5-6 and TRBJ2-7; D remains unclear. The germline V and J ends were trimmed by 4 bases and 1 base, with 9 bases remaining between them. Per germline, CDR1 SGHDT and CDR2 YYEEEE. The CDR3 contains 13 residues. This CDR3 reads CASSQDVSYEQYF. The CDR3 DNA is TGTGCCAGCAGCCAGGACGTATCCTACGAGCAGTACTTC. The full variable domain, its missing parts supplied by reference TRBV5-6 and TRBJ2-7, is DAGVTQSPTHLIKTRGQQVTLRCSPKSGHDTVSWYQQALGQGPQFIFQYYEEEERQRGNFPDRFSGHQFPNYSSELNVNALLLGDSALYLCASSQDVSYEQYFGPGTRLTVT.

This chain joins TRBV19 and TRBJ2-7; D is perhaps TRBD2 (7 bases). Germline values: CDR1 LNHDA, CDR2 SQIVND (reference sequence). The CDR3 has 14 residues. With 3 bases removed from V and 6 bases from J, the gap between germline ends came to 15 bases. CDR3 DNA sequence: TGTGCCAGTAGTATGGGAGGGGGGGCCGGCGAGCAGTACTTC. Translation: CASSMGGGAGEQYF.

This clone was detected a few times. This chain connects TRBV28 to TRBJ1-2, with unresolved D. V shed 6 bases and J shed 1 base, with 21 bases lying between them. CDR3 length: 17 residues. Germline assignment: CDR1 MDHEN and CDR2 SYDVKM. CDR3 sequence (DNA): TGTGCCAGCAGACACAACCAGGCGGGGTCGGGTAACTATGGCTACACCTTC. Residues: CASRHNQAGSGNYGYTF.

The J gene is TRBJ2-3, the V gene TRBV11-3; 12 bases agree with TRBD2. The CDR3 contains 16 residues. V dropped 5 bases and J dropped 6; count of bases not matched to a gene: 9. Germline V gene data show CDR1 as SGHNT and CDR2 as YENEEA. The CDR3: CASSLWASGGADTQYF. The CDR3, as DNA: TGTGCCAGCAGCCTATGGGCTAGCGGGGGGGCGGATACGCAGTATTTT.

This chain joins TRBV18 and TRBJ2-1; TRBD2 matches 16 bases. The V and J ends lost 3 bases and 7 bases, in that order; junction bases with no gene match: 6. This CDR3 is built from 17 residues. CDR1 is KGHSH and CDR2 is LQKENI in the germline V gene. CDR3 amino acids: CASSPGTSGGASNEQFF. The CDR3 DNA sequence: TGTGCCAGCTCACCCGGGACTAGCGGGGGGGCTTCTAATGAGCAGTTCTTC.

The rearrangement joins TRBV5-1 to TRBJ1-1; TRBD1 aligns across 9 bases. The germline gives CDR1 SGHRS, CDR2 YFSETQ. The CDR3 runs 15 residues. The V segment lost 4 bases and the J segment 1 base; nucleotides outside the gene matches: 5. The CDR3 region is CASSPWDRENTEAFF. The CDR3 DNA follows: TGCGCCAGCAGCCCCTGGGACAGGGAGAACACTGAAGCTTTCTTT.

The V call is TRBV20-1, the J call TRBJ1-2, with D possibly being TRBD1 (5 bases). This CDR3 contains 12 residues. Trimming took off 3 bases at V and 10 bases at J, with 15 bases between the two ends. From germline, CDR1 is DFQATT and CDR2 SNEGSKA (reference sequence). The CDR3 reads CSASSGDFPYTF. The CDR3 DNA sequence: TGCAGTGCTAGTTCGGGGGACTTCCCCTACACCTTC.

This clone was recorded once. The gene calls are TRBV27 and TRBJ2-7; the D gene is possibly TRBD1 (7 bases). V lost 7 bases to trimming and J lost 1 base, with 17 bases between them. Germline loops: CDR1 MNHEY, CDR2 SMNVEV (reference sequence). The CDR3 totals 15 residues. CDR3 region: CASTYRGGGSYEQYF. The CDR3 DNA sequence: TGTGCCAGCACGTACAGGGGTGGGGGGTCCTACGAGCAGTACTTC.

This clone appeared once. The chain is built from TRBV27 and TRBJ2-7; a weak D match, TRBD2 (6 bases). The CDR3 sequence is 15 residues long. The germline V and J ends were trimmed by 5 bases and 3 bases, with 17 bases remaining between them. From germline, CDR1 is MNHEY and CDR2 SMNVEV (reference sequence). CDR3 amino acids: CASSLGGGIIYEQYF. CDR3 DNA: TGTGCCAGCAGTCTGGGTGGGGGGATTATCTACGAGCAGTACTTC.

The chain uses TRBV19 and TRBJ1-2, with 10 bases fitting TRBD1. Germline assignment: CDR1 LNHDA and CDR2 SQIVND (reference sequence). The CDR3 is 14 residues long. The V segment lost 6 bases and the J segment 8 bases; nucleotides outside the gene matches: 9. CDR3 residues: CASSETGGAGGYTF. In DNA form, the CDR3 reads TGTGCCAGTAGCGAGACAGGGGGCGCGGGAGGCTACACCTTC. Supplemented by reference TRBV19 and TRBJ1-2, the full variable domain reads DGGITQSPKYLFRKEGQNVTLSCEQNLNHDAMYWYRQDPGQGLRLIYYSQIVNDFQKGDIAEGYSVSREKKESFPLTVTSAQKNPTAFYLCASSETGGAGGYTFGSGTRLTVV.

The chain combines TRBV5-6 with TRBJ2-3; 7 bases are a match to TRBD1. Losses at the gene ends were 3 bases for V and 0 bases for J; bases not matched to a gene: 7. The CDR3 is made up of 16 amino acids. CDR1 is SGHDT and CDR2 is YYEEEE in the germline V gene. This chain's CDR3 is CASSYTGTVSTDTQYF. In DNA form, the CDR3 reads TGTGCCAGCAGCTATACCGGGACAGTGAGCACAGATACGCAGTATTTT.

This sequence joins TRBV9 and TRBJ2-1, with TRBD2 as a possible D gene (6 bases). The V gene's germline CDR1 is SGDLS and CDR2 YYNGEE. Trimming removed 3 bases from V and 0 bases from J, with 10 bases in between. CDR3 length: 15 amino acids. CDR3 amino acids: CASSETGSSYNEQFF. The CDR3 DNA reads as TGTGCCAGCAGCGAGACCGGGAGCTCCTACAATGAGCAGTTCTTC. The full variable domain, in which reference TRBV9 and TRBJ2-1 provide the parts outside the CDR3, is DSGVTQTPKHLITATGQRVTLRCSPRSGDLSVYWYQQSLDQGLQFLIQYYNGEERAKGNILERFSAQQFPDLHSELNLSSLELGDSALYFCASSETGSSYNEQFFGPGTRLTVL.

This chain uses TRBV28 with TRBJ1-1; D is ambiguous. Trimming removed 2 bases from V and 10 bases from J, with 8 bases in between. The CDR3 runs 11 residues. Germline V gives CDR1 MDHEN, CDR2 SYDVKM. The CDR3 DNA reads TGTGCCAGCAGTTTAGGGATTGGAGCTTTCTTT. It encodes CASSLGIGAFF.

The CDR3 DNA follows: TGTGCCAGTAGTCCACGGGGACAGCCTCACACCGGGGAGCTGTTTTTT. Encoded protein: CASSPRGQPHTGELFF. The chain couples TRBV19 to TRBJ2-2; 7 bases line up with TRBD1. The CDR3 sequence is 16 residues long. Germline CDR1 and CDR2: LNHDA and SQIVND (reference sequence). The V segment lost 5 bases and the J segment 3 bases; nucleotides outside the gene matches: 9.

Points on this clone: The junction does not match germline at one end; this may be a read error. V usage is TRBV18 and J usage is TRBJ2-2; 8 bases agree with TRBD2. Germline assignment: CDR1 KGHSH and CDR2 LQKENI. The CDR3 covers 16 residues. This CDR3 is CASSPLSAGGTGELFF. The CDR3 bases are TGTGCCAGCTCCCCACTTTCGGCGGGGGGCACCGGGGAGCTGTTTTTT.

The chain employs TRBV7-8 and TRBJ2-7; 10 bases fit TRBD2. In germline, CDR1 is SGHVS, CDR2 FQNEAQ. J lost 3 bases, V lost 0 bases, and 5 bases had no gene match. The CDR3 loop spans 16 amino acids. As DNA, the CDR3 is TGTGCCAGCAGCTTAGCGTTGGCTAGCGGGGGCTACGAGCAGTACTTC. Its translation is CASSLALASGGYEQYF.

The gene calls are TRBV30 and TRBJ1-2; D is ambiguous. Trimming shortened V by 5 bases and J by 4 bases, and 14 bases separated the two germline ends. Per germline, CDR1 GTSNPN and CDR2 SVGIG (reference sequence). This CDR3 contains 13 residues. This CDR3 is CAWASGDAYGYTF. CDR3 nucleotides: TGTGCCTGGGCCAGCGGTGACGCCTATGGCTACACCTTC.

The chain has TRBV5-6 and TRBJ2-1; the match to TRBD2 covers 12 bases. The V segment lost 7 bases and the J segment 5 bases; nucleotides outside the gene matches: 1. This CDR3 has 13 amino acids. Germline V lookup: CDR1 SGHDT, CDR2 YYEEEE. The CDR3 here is CASLAGGNNEQFF. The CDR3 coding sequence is TGTGCCAGCCTAGCGGGGGGGAACAATGAGCAGTTCTTC.

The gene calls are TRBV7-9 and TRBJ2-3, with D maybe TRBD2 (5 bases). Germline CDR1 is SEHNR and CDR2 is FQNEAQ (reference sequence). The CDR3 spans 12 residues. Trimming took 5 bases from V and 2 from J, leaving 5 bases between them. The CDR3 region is CASSDYTDTQYF. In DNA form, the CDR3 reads TGTGCCAGCAGCGACTACACAGATACGCAGTATTTT.

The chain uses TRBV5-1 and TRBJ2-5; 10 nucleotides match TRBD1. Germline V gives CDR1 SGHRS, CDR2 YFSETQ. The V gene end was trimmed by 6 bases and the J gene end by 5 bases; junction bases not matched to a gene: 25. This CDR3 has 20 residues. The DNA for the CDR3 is TGCGCCAGCACAATGGGGATGCGTTGGAGACAGGGGGCTACAACGGAGACCCAGTACTTC. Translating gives CASTMGMRWRQGATTETQYF. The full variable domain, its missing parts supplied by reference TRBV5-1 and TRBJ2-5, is KAGVTQTPRYLIKTRGQQVTLSCSPISGHRSVSWYQQTPGQGLQFLFEYFSETQRNKGNFPGRFSGRQFSNSRSEMNVSTLELGDSALYLCASTMGMRWRQGATTETQYFGPGTRLLVL.

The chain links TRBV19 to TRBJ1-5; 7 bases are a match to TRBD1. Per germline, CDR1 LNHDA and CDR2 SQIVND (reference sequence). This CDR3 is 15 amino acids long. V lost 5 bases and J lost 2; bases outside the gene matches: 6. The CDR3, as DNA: TGTGCCAGTAGTGTACAGGGGTCAGGCAATCAGCCCCAGCATTTT. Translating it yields CASSVQGSGNQPQHF. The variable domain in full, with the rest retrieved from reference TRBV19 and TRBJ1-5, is DGGITQSPKYLFRKEGQNVTLSCEQNLNHDAMYWYRQDPGQGLRLIYYSQIVNDFQKGDIAEGYSVSREKKESFPLTVTSAQKNPTAFYLCASSVQGSGNQPQHFGDGTRLSIL.